What follows are 25 T cell receptor beta chains derived from one specimen sequenced in a study of shared clonotypes between healthy human individuals. Libraries were prepared by immunoSEQ multiplex PCR; TCRdb keeps only in-frame clonotypes and omits some of them. The sample records 650,000 to 800,000 clones, about 90% being singletons. Terminally differentiated effector memory CD45RA+ cells were left out of the naive CD8 fraction, which was CD45RO-negative and positively selected for CCR7. The sample was naive CD8+ T cells sorted from blood. These receptors all stem from a young man in good health.

This chain connects TRBV29-1 to TRBJ2-3; D call uncertain. This CDR3 has 12 amino acids. The V gene lost 3 bases and the J gene lost 6 bases, with 10 bases spanning the gap. Germline CDR1 and CDR2: SQVTM and ANQGSEA. CDR3 sequence (DNA): TGCAGCGTTGACACTCTATCGGATACGCAGTATTTT. The encoded protein is CSVDTLSDTQYF.

The chain employs TRBV4-3 and TRBJ2-6, with 7 bases lining up with TRBD1. The CDR3 is 16 residues long. The germline V gene encodes CDR1 LGHNA and CDR2 YSLEER. V lost 3 bases, J lost 3 bases, and 5 bases stayed unmatched. The CDR3 is CASSQTTGLGANVLTF. CDR3 nucleotide sequence: TGCGCCAGCAGCCAGACGACAGGGCTTGGGGCCAACGTCCTGACTTTC.

The chain has TRBV4-1 and TRBJ1-2; D uncertain. The CDR3 length is 16 residues. CDR1 is MGHRA and CDR2 is YSYEKL in the germline V gene. Trimming took 0 bases from V and 7 from J, leaving 18 bases between them. The CDR3 coding sequence is TGCGCCAGCAGCCAAGAACCGGGCCCCCACGAGTCTGGCTACACCTTC. Translating gives CASSQEPGPHESGYTF.

The chain is built from TRBV6-5 and TRBJ2-5; 9 positions agree with TRBD1. V was clipped by 6 bases and J by 0 bases; unmatched bases: 2. Germline assignment: CDR1 MNHEY and CDR2 SVGAGI. CDR3 length: 14 amino acids. DNA of the CDR3: TGTGCCAGCAGCACAGGGGGCCACCAAGAGACCCAGTACTTC. Residues: CASSTGGHQETQYF.

On this clone: Additional DNA sequences in this sample encode the identical CDR3. J is TRBJ2-1 and V is TRBV7-9; 8 bases line up with TRBD2. Trimming removed 1 base from V and 7 bases from J; junction bases left unmatched: 3. Germline loops: CDR1 SEHNR, CDR2 FQNEAQ (reference sequence). The CDR3 is 14 amino acids. CDR3 in amino acids: CASSLVAGGNEQFF. The CDR3 bases are TGTGCCAGCAGCTTAGTCGCGGGGGGTAATGAGCAGTTCTTC.

The rearrangement links TRBV11-2 to TRBJ1-3, with 7 bases identical to TRBD1. Unmatched junction bases numbered 7, after V lost 1 base and J lost 1 base. The CDR3 spans 17 residues. In germline, CDR1 is SGHAT, CDR2 FQNNGV. The CDR3 DNA sequence: TGTGCCAGCAGCTTAGTAGGGACAGATATTTCTGGAAACACCATATATTTT. Its protein is CASSLVGTDISGNTIYF.

Only one count was recorded for this clone. The chain employs TRBV7-3 and TRBJ2-1; 9 bases are a match to TRBD2. The ends lost 7 bases at V and 12 bases at J; junction bases unmatched: 13. CDR3 length: 14 residues. The germline gives CDR1 SGHTA, CDR2 FQGTGA. For the CDR3, the DNA is TGTGCCAGCACCCTCGGACTAGCGAAGGGCGGGCAGTTCTTC. This sequence encodes CASTLGLAKGGQFF.

This chain links TRBV4-3 with TRBJ1-5; D ambiguous. The germline gives CDR1 LGHNA, CDR2 YSLEER. CDR3 size: 14 residues. The V end was cut by 2 bases, the J end by 7 bases, with 12 bases between. As DNA, the CDR3 is TGCGCCAGCAGCCAATCGTCCGATTGGCAGCCCCAGCATTTT. Protein product: CASSQSSDWQPQHF.

This rearrangement joins TRBV13 to TRBJ2-3; TRBD2 agrees at 8 bases. V shed 5 bases and J 2 bases; nucleotides not matched to a gene: 15. Germline CDR1 is PRHDT and CDR2 is FYEKMQ (reference sequence). The CDR3 has 18 amino acids. Here the CDR3 reads CASSIHLLADLPTDTQYF. DNA of the CDR3: TGTGCCAGCAGCATCCACCTACTAGCGGACCTTCCCACAGATACGCAGTATTTT. The variable domain in full, with the rest retrieved from reference TRBV13 and TRBJ2-3, is AAGVIQSPRHLIKEKRETATLKCYPIPRHDTVYWYQQGPGQDPQFLISFYEKMQSDKGSIPDRFSAQQFSDYHSELNMSSLELGDSALYFCASSIHLLADLPTDTQYFGPGTRLTVL.

V gene TRBV5-1 combines with J gene TRBJ2-3; 7 nucleotides align to TRBD2. Germline loops: CDR1 SGHRS, CDR2 YFSETQ. The CDR3 runs 17 residues. V gave up 0 bases and J gave up 3 bases; unmatched junction bases: 10. The CDR3 nucleotides are TGCGCCAGCAGCTTGGAGACTAGCCCCGGAGGAACAGATACGCAGTATTTT. This translates into CASSLETSPGGTDTQYF.

The rearrangement links TRBV6-6 to TRBJ2-7; D not resolved. The CDR3 runs 13 residues. Germline V gene lookup returns CDR1 MNHNY and CDR2 SVGAGI (reference sequence). V shed 0 bases and J shed 3 bases, with 6 bases lying between them. This chain's CDR3 is CASSYSFGYEQYF. The DNA of the CDR3 is TGTGCCAGCAGTTACTCCTTTGGCTACGAGCAGTACTTC.

A single count supports this clone. The chain couples TRBV27 to TRBJ2-1; TRBD2 matches 9 bases. Germline V gene data show CDR1 as MNHEY and CDR2 as SMNVEV (reference sequence). Trimming cost V 5 bases and J 7 bases; bases outside gene matches: 3. This CDR3 comprises 13 residues. This CDR3 is CASSVLAGNEQFF. CDR3 in DNA: TGTGCCAGCAGTGTCCTAGCGGGGAATGAGCAGTTCTTC.

V usage is TRBV5-1 and J usage is TRBJ2-5; the match to TRBD2 covers 11 bases. Germline loops: CDR1 SGHRS, CDR2 YFSETQ. There are 17 residues in the CDR3. J lost 1 base, V lost 0 bases, and 5 bases had no gene match. The CDR3 protein is CASSLGPLAGVQETQYF. The CDR3 coding sequence is TGCGCCAGCAGCTTGGGGCCACTAGCGGGAGTCCAAGAGACCCAGTACTTC.

The J gene is TRBJ2-3, the V gene TRBV9, with D perhaps TRBD1 (6 bases). CDR1 and CDR2 (germline): SGDLS, YYNGEE. V was shortened by 4 bases and J by 6 bases, with 18 bases between the two germline ends. The CDR3 runs to 15 residues. The CDR3 spells CASSNRDNSLDTQYF. In DNA, the CDR3 is TGTGCCAGCAGCAACCGGGACAACTCCTTGGATACGCAGTATTTT.

The chain recombines TRBV14 with TRBJ2-1; D ambiguous. The CDR3 length is 14 residues. Germline V gives CDR1 SGHDN, CDR2 FVKESK. V lost 0 bases, J lost 5 bases, and 8 bases lay in between. Written as DNA, the CDR3 is TGTGCCAGCAGCCAAGAAAGGCAGAACAATGAGCAGTTCTTC. Protein sequence: CASSQERQNNEQFF.

This chain uses TRBV4-1 with TRBJ2-7; 10 bases are shared with TRBD2. CDR1 MGHRA and CDR2 YSYEKL come from the germline V gene. Trimming cost V 3 bases and J 4 bases; bases outside gene matches: 9. The CDR3 length is 16 residues. CDR3 sequence: CASSQIAGGTGYEQYF. In nucleotides, the CDR3 is TGCGCCAGCAGCCAGATAGCGGGAGGAACGGGATACGAGCAGTACTTC.

The chain links TRBV5-6 to TRBJ2-7; D is possibly TRBD2 (6 bases). Germline CDR1 reads SGHDT; CDR2 reads YYEEEE. V was trimmed by 2 bases and J by 2 bases, leaving 11 bases between them. This CDR3 spans 14 amino acids. The CDR3 reads CASSFSSVAYEQYF. CDR3 nucleotide sequence: TGTGCCAGCAGCTTTTCTAGCGTAGCCTACGAGCAGTACTTC.

This clone appeared a single time. The rearrangement links TRBV27 to TRBJ2-1, with D unclear. The CDR3 covers 13 residues. Germline V gene sequence: CDR1 MNHEY, CDR2 SMNVEV (reference sequence). V was clipped by 3 bases and J by 4 bases, with 7 bases between them. The CDR3 DNA sequence: TGTGCCAGCAGTTTCAACCCTTACAATGAGCAGTTCTTC. Protein product: CASSFNPYNEQFF.

This chain uses TRBV7-8 with TRBJ2-1; 10 nucleotides agree with TRBD2. Trimming cost V 2 bases and J 5 bases; bases outside gene matches: 18. From germline, CDR1 is SGHVS and CDR2 FQNEAQ. The CDR3 extends over 20 amino acids. The CDR3 reads CASSLNSGLAGDRLNNEQFF. The CDR3, as DNA: TGTGCCAGCAGCTTAAACAGCGGGCTAGCGGGAGACCGCCTCAACAATGAGCAGTTCTTC.

The chain combines TRBV10-2 with TRBJ1-3; D unclear. Germline CDR1 is WSHSY and CDR2 is SAAADI. The CDR3 is 17 residues long. Trimming left V 2 bases short and J 0 bases short, with 14 bases between. The DNA for the CDR3 is TGCGCCAGCAGTGAGGAGCTGTGGACGGACTCTGGAAACACCATATATTTT. Translation gives CASSEELWTDSGNTIYF.

This chain connects TRBV19 to TRBJ1-2; 7 nucleotides align to TRBD1. With V trimmed by 9 bases and J by 5 bases, 12 bases remained unmatched. CDR1 LNHDA and CDR2 SQIVND come from the germline V gene (reference sequence). The CDR3 has 14 residues. CDR3 loop: CASHPPDRAYGYTF. For the CDR3, the DNA is TGTGCCAGCCACCCCCCCGACAGGGCGTATGGCTACACCTTC.

This chain joins TRBV7-8 and TRBJ2-2, with D possibly called TRBD1 or TRBD2 (5 bases each). This CDR3 region has 17 residues. The germline CDR1 and CDR2 sequences are SGHVS and FQNEAQ. V was trimmed by 0 bases and J by 0 bases, leaving 11 bases between them. CDR3 loop: CASSLALVGANTGELFF. The CDR3 DNA sequence: TGTGCCAGCAGCTTAGCGCTCGTGGGGGCGAACACCGGGGAGCTGTTTTTT. Filled out from reference TRBV7-8 and TRBJ2-2, the complete variable domain reads GAGVSQSPRYKVAKRGQDVALRCDPISGHVSLFWYQQALGQGPEFLTYFQNEAQLDKSGLPSDRFFAERPEGSVSTLKIQRTQQEDSAVYLCASSLALVGANTGELFFGEGSRLTVL.

This clone was detected once. The genes are TRBV19 and TRBJ2-7; 8 bases map to TRBD2. This CDR3 has 15 residues. Germline CDR1 LNHDA, CDR2 SQIVND (reference sequence). J gave up 3 bases and V 5 bases, and 9 bases lay outside the gene matches. CDR3: CASSLPGGAIYEQYF. The CDR3 nucleotides are TGTGCCAGTAGTCTCCCGGGAGGGGCTATCTACGAGCAGTACTTC.

This clone was observed once. The V call is TRBV9, the J call TRBJ1-2; 7 nucleotides match TRBD1. V trimming: 0 bases; J trimming: 5 bases; junction bases outside the gene matches: 4. The CDR3 is 14 residues long. CDR1 is SGDLS and CDR2 is YYNGEE in the germline V gene. CDR3: CASSVVGGSYGYTF. Here the CDR3 DNA reads TGTGCCAGCAGCGTAGTAGGGGGCTCATATGGCTACACCTTC.

The rearrangement links TRBV11-2 to TRBJ1-2, with D maybe TRBD1 (6 bases). Germline CDR1 is SGHAT and CDR2 is FQNNGV. The CDR3 covers 16 residues. V was cut by 7 bases and J by 2 bases, with 20 bases left in between. The CDR3 here is CASNSIQGGANYGYTF. The CDR3 DNA follows: TGTGCCAGCAACTCGATACAGGGTGGAGCGAACTATGGCTACACCTTC.